This TCR beta chain was sequenced in a study of blood T cell repertoires in COVID-19 (TCRdb year 2020). Context from the whole study: Samples from collaborators originated in the United States, Italy and Spain and spanned both the acute and convalescent phases of COVID-19. The material from the prospective study consisted of cDNA or gDNA derived from T cells, B-cell-depleted T cells, or PBMCs. Subjects who had been exposed to COVID-19, were actively infected with it, or had recovered from it provided the deeply sampled blood TCRbeta repertoires that made up the dataset. The repertoires were released in a freely available public database meant as a resource for research on the immune response to SARS-CoV-2. The samples were drawn from the first 160 participants of the ongoing ImmuneRACE study and from more than 1,000 subjects provided by 6 global collaborators. Nearly every sample came with metadata listing a de-identified subject ID, COVID-19 status, age in years and sex. Where available, HLA class I and class II types were obtained from metadata supplied by the sample provider rather than from assay-based typing. What the authors observed across the whole study: How much clinical and demographic metadata was included differed by source and by participant, and the metadata was provided uncurated.

Participants in the prospective study were aged about 18 to 89 years, lived in under 30 United States geographic areas, and enrolled through a virtual design. To assign participants to cohorts, the prospective study relied on clinical history that participants themselves reported in a screening survey and a study questionnaire. Recovered participants in ImmuneRACE Cohort 3 were defined as having two consecutive negative NP/OP PCR tests, clearance from a healthcare professional, or resolution of symptoms. Each participant in the prospective study had whole blood, serum and a nasopharyngeal or oropharyngeal swab collected by mobile phlebotomists. Over a roughly 2-month period, participants in the prospective study had the option of providing additional blood draws and questionnaires. Prospective study blood samples were shipped either frozen or at room temperature before DNA extraction. As to this clone: Its antigen is currently not known. The input lacks base qualities; no much larger clone sits a single base away.

TCRbeta CDR3 regions were amplified from genomic DNA by means of the immunoSEQ Assay, a bias-controlled multiplex PCR. Processing in the source paper ran as follows. The number of nucleated cells in each sample was estimated from the amplification of reference gene primers within the assay. Sequence reads were collapsed and filtered to measure the absolute abundance of every unique TCRbeta CDR3 rearrangement. For each sample, productive Simpson clonality was calculated as the square root of Simpson's diversity index over productive rearrangements. TCRdb mirrors the immuneACCESS table, restricted to in-frame sequences. Some clones are absent from its copies; in checked studies, under half trace to an unresolved V gene, and the reason for the others is unknown. The V and J calls and clone size are taken from that table; D and trimming were inferred from the DNA. The sample includes 170,000 or so clones, with less than 90% observed a single time. Roughly 7% of the sample is in the top ten clones.

From the cysteine through the phenylalanine, the CDR3 covers 15 amino acids. Only CDR3 DNA is held: 45 bases, read in frame from base 1. After removal of 2 bases from V and 3 bases from J, the junction retains 6 bases not matched to a gene. The germline V gene specifies SGHRS as CDR1 and YFSETQ as CDR2. The specimen sequenced was PBMCs or T cells enriched from blood (not recorded which). The TCR comes from a woman between 45 and 65 years old who had recovered from COVID-19. This sequence uses TRBV5-1 and TRBJ2-7; the central 9 bases match TRBD2. The CDR3 here reads CASSLGTSSVYEQYF. The DNA sequence is as follows: TGCGCCAGCAGCTTAGGGACTAGCAGTGTCTACGAGCAGTACTTC.